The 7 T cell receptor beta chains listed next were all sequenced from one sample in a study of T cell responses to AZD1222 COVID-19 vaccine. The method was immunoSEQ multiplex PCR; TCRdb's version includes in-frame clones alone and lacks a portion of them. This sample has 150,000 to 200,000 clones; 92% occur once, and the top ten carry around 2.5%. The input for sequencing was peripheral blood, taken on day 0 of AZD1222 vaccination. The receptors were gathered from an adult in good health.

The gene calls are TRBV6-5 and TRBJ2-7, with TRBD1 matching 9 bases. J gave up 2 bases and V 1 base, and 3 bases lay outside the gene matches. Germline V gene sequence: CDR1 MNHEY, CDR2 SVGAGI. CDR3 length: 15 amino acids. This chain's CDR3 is CASSYLRDRAYEQYF. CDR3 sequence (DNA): TGTGCCAGCAGTTACTTAAGGGACAGGGCCTACGAGCAGTACTTC.

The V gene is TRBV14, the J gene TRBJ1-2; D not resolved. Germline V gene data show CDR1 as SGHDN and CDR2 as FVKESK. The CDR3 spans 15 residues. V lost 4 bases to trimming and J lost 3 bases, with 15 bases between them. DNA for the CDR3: TGTGCCAGCAGCCTTAGAATGTCGGAATACTATGGCTACACCTTC. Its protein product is CASSLRMSEYYGYTF.

The CDR3 sequence: CASSSSGGSGIYNEQFF. The CDR3 coding sequence is TGTGCCAGCAGCTCTTCTGGGGGGAGTGGTATCTACAATGAGCAGTTCTTC. J is TRBJ2-1 and V is TRBV5-8; D is perhaps TRBD2 (6 bases). This CDR3 region has 17 residues. V was pared by 3 bases and J by 3 bases, with 19 bases between. Germline values: CDR1 SGHTS, CDR2 YDEGEE.

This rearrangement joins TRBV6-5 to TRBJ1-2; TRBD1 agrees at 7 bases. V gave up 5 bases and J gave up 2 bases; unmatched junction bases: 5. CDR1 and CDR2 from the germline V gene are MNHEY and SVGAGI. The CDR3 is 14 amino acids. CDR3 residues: CASSRLDRNYGYTF. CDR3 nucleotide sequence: TGTGCCAGCAGTAGATTGGACAGGAACTATGGCTACACCTTC.

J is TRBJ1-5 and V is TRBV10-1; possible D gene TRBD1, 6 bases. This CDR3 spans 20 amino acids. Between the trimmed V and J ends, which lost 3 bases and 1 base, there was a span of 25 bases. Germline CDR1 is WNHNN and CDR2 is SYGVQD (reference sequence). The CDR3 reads CASSDLQGSSPEGSNQPQHF. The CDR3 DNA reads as TGCGCCAGCAGTGACCTCCAGGGGAGTTCACCTGAGGGGAGCAATCAGCCCCAGCATTTT.

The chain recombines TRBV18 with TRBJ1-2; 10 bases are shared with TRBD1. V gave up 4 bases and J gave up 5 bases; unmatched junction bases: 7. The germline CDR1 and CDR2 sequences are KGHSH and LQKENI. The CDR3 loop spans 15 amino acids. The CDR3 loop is CASSQGQGVSYGYTF. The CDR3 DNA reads TGTGCCAGCTCACAAGGACAGGGGGTTTCTTATGGCTACACCTTC.

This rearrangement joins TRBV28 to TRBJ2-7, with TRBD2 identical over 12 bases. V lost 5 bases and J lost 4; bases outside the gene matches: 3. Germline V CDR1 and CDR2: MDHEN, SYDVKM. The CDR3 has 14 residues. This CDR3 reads CASSLAGGPYEQYF. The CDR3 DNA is TGTGCCAGCAGTCTAGCGGGAGGGCCGTACGAGCAGTACTTC.